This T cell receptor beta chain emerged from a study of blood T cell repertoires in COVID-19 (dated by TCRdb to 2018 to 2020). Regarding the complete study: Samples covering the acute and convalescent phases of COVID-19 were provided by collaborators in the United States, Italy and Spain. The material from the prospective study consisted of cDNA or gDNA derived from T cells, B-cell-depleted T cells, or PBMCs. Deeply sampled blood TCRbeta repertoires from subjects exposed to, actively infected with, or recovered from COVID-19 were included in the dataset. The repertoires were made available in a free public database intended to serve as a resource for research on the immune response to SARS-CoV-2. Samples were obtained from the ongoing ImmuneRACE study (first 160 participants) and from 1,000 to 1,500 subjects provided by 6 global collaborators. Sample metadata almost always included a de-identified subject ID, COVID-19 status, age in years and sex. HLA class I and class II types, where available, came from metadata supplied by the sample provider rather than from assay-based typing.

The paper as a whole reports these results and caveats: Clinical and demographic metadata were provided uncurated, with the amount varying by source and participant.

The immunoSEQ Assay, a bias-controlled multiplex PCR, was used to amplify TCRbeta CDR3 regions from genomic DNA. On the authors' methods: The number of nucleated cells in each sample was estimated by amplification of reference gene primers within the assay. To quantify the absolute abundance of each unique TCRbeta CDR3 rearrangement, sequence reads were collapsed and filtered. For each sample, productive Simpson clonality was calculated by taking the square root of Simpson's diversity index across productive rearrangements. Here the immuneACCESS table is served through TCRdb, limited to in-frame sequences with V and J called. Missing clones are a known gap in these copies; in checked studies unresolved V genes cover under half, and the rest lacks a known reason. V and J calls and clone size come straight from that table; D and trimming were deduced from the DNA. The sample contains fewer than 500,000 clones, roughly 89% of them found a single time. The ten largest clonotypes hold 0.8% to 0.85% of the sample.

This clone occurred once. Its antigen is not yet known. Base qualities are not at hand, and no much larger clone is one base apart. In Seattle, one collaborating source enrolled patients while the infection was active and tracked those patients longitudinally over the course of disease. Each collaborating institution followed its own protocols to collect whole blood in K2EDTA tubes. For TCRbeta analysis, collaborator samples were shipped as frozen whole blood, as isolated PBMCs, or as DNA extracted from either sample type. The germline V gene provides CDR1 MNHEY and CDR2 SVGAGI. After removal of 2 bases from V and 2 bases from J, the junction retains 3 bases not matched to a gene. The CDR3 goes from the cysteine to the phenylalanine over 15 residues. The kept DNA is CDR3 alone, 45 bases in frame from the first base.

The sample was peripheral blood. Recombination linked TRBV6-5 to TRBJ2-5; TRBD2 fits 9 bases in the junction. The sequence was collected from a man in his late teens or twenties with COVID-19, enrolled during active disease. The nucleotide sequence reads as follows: TGTGCCAGCAGTTACGGGGCGGGGGGGCAAGAGACCCAGTACTTC. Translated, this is CASSYGAGGQETQYF.